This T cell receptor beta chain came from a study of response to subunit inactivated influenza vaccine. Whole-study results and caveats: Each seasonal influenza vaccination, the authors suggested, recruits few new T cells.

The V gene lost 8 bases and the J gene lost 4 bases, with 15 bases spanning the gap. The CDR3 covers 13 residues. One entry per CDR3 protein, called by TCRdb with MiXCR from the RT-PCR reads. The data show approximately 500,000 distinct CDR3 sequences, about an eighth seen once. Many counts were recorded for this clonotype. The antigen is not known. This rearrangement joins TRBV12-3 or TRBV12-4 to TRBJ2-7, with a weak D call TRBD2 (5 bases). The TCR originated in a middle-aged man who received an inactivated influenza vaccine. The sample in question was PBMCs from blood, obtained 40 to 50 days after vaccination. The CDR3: CASSIGEIYEQYF. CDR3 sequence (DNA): TGTGCCAGCTCAATCGGGGAAATTTACGAGCAGTACTTC.